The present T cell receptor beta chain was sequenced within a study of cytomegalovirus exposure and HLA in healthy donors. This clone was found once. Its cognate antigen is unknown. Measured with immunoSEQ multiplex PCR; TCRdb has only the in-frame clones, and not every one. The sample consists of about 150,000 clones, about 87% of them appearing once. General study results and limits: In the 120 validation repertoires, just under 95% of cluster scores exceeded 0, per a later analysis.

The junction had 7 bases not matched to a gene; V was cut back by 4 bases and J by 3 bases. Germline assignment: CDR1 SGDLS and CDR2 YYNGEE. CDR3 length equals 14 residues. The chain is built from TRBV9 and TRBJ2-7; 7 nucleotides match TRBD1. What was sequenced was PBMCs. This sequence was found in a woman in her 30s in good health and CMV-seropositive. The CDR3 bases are TGTGCCAGCAGCCCGACGGGACAGAGCTACGAGCAGTACTTC. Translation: CASSPTGQSYEQYF.